What follows describes a single T cell receptor beta chain. What it binds is unknown. This record comes from a study of T cell responses to AZD1222 COVID-19 vaccine. General study points: The donor cohort was predominantly white British with a female majority, and clonal diversity may have been underestimated.

Second-dose recipients at about 4 or about 12 weeks were treated as one pooled group. The repertoire was sequenced with immunoSEQ multiplex PCR; TCRdb's copy has only in-frame clones and lacks some. The profile shows some 70,000 clones, 75% to 90% of them singletons. V was clipped by 4 bases and J by 5 bases, with 10 bases between them. In germline, CDR1 is SGDLS, CDR2 YYNGEE. CDR3 length: 12 amino acids. This TCR was sampled from an adult who received the AZD1222 COVID-19 vaccine. Sequencing used peripheral blood, obtained 28 days after the second AZD1222 dose. The V call is TRBV9, the J call TRBJ2-7; unclear D gene. The CDR3 spells CASSNGLNEQYF. The CDR3 region has the DNA TGTGCCAGCAGCAATGGCCTGAACGAGCAGTACTTC.